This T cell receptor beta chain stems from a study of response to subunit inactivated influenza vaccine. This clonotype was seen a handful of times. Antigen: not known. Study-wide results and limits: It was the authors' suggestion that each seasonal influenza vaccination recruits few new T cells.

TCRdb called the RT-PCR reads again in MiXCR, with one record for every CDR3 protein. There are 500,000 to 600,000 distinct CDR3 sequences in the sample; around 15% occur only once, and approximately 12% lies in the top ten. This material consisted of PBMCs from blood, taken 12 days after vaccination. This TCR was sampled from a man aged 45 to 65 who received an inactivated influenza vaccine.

CDR3 protein: CSAPGLAGGKNNEQFF. The CDR3 DNA is TGCAGTGCTCCCGGACTAGCGGGAGGTAAAAACAATGAGCAGTTCTTC. The V gene is TRBV20-1, the J gene TRBJ2-1; 14 bases match TRBD2. The CDR3 spans 16 residues. Germline CDR1 reads DFQATT; CDR2 reads SNEGSKA (reference sequence). V was clipped by 5 bases and J by 5 bases; unmatched bases: 8.